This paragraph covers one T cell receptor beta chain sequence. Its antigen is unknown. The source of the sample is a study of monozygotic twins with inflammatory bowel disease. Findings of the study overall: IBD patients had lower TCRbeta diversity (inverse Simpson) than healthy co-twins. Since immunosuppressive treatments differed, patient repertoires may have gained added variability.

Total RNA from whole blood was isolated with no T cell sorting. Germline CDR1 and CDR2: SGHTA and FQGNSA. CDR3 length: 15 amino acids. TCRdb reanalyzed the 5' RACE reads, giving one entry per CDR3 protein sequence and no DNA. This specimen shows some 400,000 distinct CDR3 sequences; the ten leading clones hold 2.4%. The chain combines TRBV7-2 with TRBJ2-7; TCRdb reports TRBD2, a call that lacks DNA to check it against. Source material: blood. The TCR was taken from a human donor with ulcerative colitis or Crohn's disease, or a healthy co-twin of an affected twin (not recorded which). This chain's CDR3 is CASRFTSGSSYEQYF.